These T cell receptor beta chains were read from a single sample in a study of blood T cell repertoires in COVID-19. Sequencing was performed with immunoSEQ multiplex PCR; in TCRdb, only in-frame clones are kept and a portion is missing. Among 300,000 to 400,000 clones, approximately 90% were seen once, and the ten largest hold more than 0.9%. Sequenced material: PBMCs or T cells enriched from blood (not recorded which). The receptors were gathered from a woman in her thirties with acute COVID-19. The CDR3 runs from the conserved cysteine through the conserved F or W. D genes are given only for firm matches. Not every row has a clone size; where given, it reads once, few, many or a size class.

j_gene	abundance	v_gene	len	d_gene	CDR3nt	CDR3aa
TRBJ2-1	-	TRBV5-1	15	-	TGCGCCAGCAGCTTGGAAGCAGGGACCTACAATGAGCAGTTCTTC	CASSLEAGTYNEQFF
TRBJ2-1	-	TRBV5-1	14	-	TGCGCCAGCAGCTTTGTAGGGGGTTACAATGAGCAGTTCTTC	CASSFVGGYNEQFF
TRBJ2-7	-	TRBV27	15	TRBD2	TGTGCCAGCAGTCCCTGGGGAGGGGCGAACTACGAGCAGTACTTC	CASSPWGGANYEQYF
TRBJ2-7	-	TRBV9	14	-	TGTGCCAGCAGCGTAGGCGCGCGGTTCTACGAGCAGTACTTC	CASSVGARFYEQYF
TRBJ2-3	once	TRBV7-2	14	-	TGTGCCAGCCGTGTATACTCTAGCACAGATACGCAGTATTTT	CASRVYSSTDTQYF
TRBJ2-1	once	TRBV24-1	16	TRBD1	TGTGCCACCAGTGATTTGGGGACAGGGGCATACAATGAGCAGTTCTTC	CATSDLGTGAYNEQFF
TRBJ2-5	-	TRBV2	17	TRBD1	TGTGCCAGCAGTGAGCACCTCGCGAGGGGGCTGCAAGAGACCCAGTACTTC	CASSEHLARGLQETQYF
TRBJ2-1	few	TRBV6-6	14	TRBD2	TGTGCCAGCTCACTAGCGGGGGGGAGGAATGAGCAGTTCTTC	CASSLAGGRNEQFF
TRBJ1-4	-	TRBV4-1	15	TRBD1	TGCGCCAGCAGCCAACCTGACAGGGTTTTTGAAAAACTGTTTTTT	CASSQPDRVFEKLFF
TRBJ1-3	-	TRBV5-1	16	-	TGCGCCAGCAGCTTGGAGTTGGGGGCAGCTGGAAACACCATATATTTT	CASSLELGAAGNTIYF
TRBJ1-6	-	TRBV21-1	16	-	TGTGCCAGCAGCAAAGGGACCGGGACAGAGAATTCACCCCTCCACTTT	CASSKGTGTENSPLHF
TRBJ1-1	once	TRBV9	15	TRBD1	TGTGCCAGCAGCGTTTCAGGGGGCTACTACACTGAAGCTTTCTTT	CASSVSGGYYTEAFF
TRBJ2-1	-	TRBV11-3	15	TRBD2	TGTGCCAGCAGCCACGGACTAGCGGGGGGTTGGGAGCAGTTCTTC	CASSHGLAGGWEQFF
TRBJ2-7	-	TRBV12-5	14	-	TGTGCTAGTGGTTTTACAGGGCGAGGCTACGAGCAGTACTTC	CASGFTGRGYEQYF
TRBJ2-3	-	TRBV10-2	15	TRBD1	TGCGCCAGCACCGCGGGTGACAGGGGGCTAGATACGCAGTATTTT	CASTAGDRGLDTQYF
TRBJ2-3	-	TRBV3-1/TRBV3-2	16	TRBD2	TGTGCCAGCAGCCTACTAGCGGGGGGGGGCACAGATACGCAGTATTTT	CASSLLAGGGTDTQYF
TRBJ1-2	-	TRBV9	14	TRBD1	TGTGCCAGCAGCGAGGGACAGGGGAACTATGGCTACACCTTC	CASSEGQGNYGYTF
TRBJ2-6	-	TRBV30	16	TRBD1	TGTGCCTGGACGGGACAGGGGGCCTCTGGGGCCAACGTCCTGACTTTC	CAWTGQGASGANVLTF
TRBJ1-5	-	TRBV5-5	15	-	TGTGCCAGCAGCTTGGATGGAGGTCCTAATCAGCCCCAGCATTTT	CASSLDGGPNQPQHF
TRBJ2-3	-	TRBV27	14	-	TGTGCCAGCAAACAGGGAGCGGGCACAGATACGCAGTATTTT	CASKQGAGTDTQYF
TRBJ1-1	-	TRBV6-2/TRBV6-3	14	TRBD1	TGTGCCAGCAGTAACAGGGGCCTGAACACTGAAGCTTTCTTT	CASSNRGLNTEAFF
TRBJ1-2	-	TRBV7-8	17	-	TGTGCCAGCAGCTTACTTCGCCGGGGGGACTGGGGCTATGGCTACACCTTC	CASSLLRRGDWGYGYTF
TRBJ1-6	-	TRBV14	16	-	TGTGCCAGCAGCGACAGTTTAAGCTCCTATAATTCACCCCTCCACTTT	CASSDSLSSYNSPLHF
TRBJ1-1	few	TRBV30	14	-	TGTGCCTGGAGTGAAGACATCGAGAACACTGAAGCTTTCTTT	CAWSEDIENTEAFF
TRBJ1-1	-	TRBV10-3	16	TRBD1	TGTGCCATCAGAACCCACCTCGACAGGGTGGCCACTGAAGCTTTCTTT	CAIRTHLDRVATEAFF
TRBJ2-3	-	TRBV7-9	15	TRBD2	TGTGCCAGCAGCTTAGAGCGGGGGAGCACAGATACGCAGTATTTT	CASSLERGSTDTQYF
TRBJ1-2	once	TRBV29-1	13	-	TGCAGCGTTGGGGTGGGGCAGTTTCATGGCTACACCTTC	CSVGVGQFHGYTF
TRBJ1-5	-	TRBV19	15	-	TGTGCCAGTGCAGCAGGGGTGAATAGCAATCAGCCCCAGCATTTT	CASAAGVNSNQPQHF
TRBJ1-4	-	TRBV3-1/TRBV3-2	14	TRBD1	TGTGCCAGCAGGCGAGAGGGGGCGAGTGAAAAACTGTTTTTT	CASRREGASEKLFF
TRBJ1-5	-	TRBV5-8	14	-	TGTGCCAGCAGCTTTAGAGGGAGCAATCAGCCCCAGCATTTT	CASSFRGSNQPQHF
TRBJ2-1	-	TRBV18	16	-	TGTGCCAGCTCACTAATGTCCCGGACAGTAACTAATGAGCAGTTCTTC	CASSLMSRTVTNEQFF
TRBJ2-5	once	TRBV10-2	15	TRBD2	TGCGCCAGCAGGGCCTCGGTAGCGGGAAAAGAGACCCAGTACTTC	CASRASVAGKETQYF
TRBJ2-2	once	TRBV7-9	14	-	TGTGCCAGCAGCTGGGTGGGCAGCACCGGGGAGCTGTTTTTT	CASSWVGSTGELFF
TRBJ2-7	-	TRBV18	12	-	TGTGCCAGCTCCCCCGGGACTTTCGAGCAGTACTTC	CASSPGTFEQYF
TRBJ1-1	-	TRBV4-3	11	-	TGCGCCAGCAGCCGCGGCACTGAAGCTTTCTTT	CASSRGTEAFF
TRBJ1-4	-	TRBV7-2	15	-	TGTGCCAGCAGCTTAGAGGGGGAGCGTAATGAAAAACTGTTTTTT	CASSLEGERNEKLFF
TRBJ1-3	few	TRBV10-1	15	-	TGCGCCAGCAGTGAGTCGGCCATCTCTGGAAACACCATATATTTT	CASSESAISGNTIYF
TRBJ2-1	-	TRBV12-5	21	-	TGTGCTAGTGGTTTGGTACTGGATGGACAGACCACTTTGAGCTCCTACAATGAGCAGTTCTTC	CASGLVLDGQTTLSSYNEQFF
TRBJ1-1	-	TRBV18	14	-	TGTGCCAGCTCACCTCTGGGGGCGCAGACTGAAGCTTTCTTT	CASSPLGAQTEAFF
TRBJ1-4	-	TRBV9	17	-	TGTGCCAGCAGCGTAGAGCATGCGGCCCGGGCTAATGAAAAACTGTTTTTT	CASSVEHAARANEKLFF